This section outlines one TCR beta chain sequence together with its context. V was pared by 2 bases and J by 4 bases, with 9 bases of the junction left unmatched. Germline V gene lookup returns CDR1 LGHNA and CDR2 YNFKEQ. This CDR3 has 17 amino acids. This record comes from a study of shared clonotypes between healthy human individuals. The table came from immunoSEQ multiplex PCR; TCRdb's copy has only in-frame clones and leaves some out. The sample lists a few million clones; more than 85% were seen once. The J gene is TRBJ2-7, the V gene TRBV4-2, with 12 positions matching TRBD1. The sequenced material came from naive CD4+ T cells from PBMCs. The subset is: CD45RA+ positively selected. The receptor comes from a man between 18 and 35 years old in good health. Some clones in this sample may be carry-over from other donors' samples. As DNA, the CDR3 is TGTGCCAGCAGCCAACAGATTGTGGGACAGGGGGCGTACGAGCAGTACTTC. This translates into CASSQQIVGQGAYEQYF.